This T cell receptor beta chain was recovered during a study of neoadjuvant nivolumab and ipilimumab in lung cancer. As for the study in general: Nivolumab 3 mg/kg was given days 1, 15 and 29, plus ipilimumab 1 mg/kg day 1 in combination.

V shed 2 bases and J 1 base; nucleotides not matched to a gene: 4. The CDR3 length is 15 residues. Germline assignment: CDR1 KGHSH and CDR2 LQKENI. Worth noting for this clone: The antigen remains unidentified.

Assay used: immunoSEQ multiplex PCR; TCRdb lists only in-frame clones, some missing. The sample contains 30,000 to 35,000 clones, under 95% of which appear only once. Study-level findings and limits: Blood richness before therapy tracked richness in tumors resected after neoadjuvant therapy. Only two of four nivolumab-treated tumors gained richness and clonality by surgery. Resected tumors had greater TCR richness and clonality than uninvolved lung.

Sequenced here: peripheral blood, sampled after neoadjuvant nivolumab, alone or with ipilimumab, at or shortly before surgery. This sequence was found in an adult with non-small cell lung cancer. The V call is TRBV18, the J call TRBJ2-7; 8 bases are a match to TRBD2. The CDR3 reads CASSPASGSSYEQYF. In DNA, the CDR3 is TGTGCCAGCTCACCAGCTAGCGGGTCTTCCTACGAGCAGTACTTC. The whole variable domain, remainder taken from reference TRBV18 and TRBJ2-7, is NAGVMQNPRHLVRRRGQEARLRCSPMKGHSHVYWYRQLPEEGLKFMVYLQKENIIDESGMPKERFSAEFPKEGPSILRIQQVVRGDSAAYFCASSPASGSSYEQYFGPGTRLTVT.